A single sample is the source of the 28 T cell receptor beta chains below, sequenced in a study of control samples from healthy donors and cancer patients. TCRdb keeps only in-frame clones here, not all; method: immunoSEQ multiplex PCR. The data hold about 190,000 clones, with around 93% observed a single time. The material sequenced was blood. Receptor source: a man aged 25 to 45 in good health.

This clone was recorded at least ten times. The CDR3 coding sequence is TGTGCCAGCAGAATCACAGGGGAGGGGAACTATGGCTACACCTTC. Its translation is CASRITGEGNYGYTF. This rearrangement joins TRBV3-1 (or the pseudogene TRBV3-2) to TRBJ1-2, with 7 bases that match TRBD1. Germline assignment: CDR1 LGHDT and CDR2 YNNKEL (reference sequence). Trimming at V came to 6 bases and at J to 2 bases, leaving 9 bases not matched to a gene. CDR3 size: 15 residues.

This clone showed up just once. A junction end diverges from the germline sequence, so it may reflect a read error. V is TRBV4-1 and J is TRBJ2-7, with 9 nucleotides matching TRBD1. The CDR3 is 15 amino acids. The V gene's germline CDR1 is MGHRA and CDR2 YSYEKL. CDR3 loop: CASSRPGQGGYEQYF. For the CDR3, the DNA is TGCGCCAGCAGCCGCCCGGGACAGGGAGGTTACGAGCAATACTTC.

CDR3 sequence: CASSLVGPAYEQYF. For the CDR3, the DNA is TGTGCCAGCAGCTTGGTGGGCCCTGCCTACGAGCAGTACTTC. The V and J genes are TRBV7-9 and TRBJ2-7, with no clear D. Trimming left V 3 bases short and J 2 bases short, with 11 bases between. This CDR3 has 14 amino acids. CDR1 and CDR2 (germline): SEHNR, FQNEAQ (reference sequence).

The chain carries TRBV2 and TRBJ2-1; possibly TRBD2 for D (5 bases). The length of the CDR3 is 15 residues. V lost 2 bases and J lost 2, with 10 bases in between. Germline V lookup: CDR1 SNHLY, CDR2 FYNNEI. The CDR3 spells CASSERGKTYNEQFF. Written as DNA, the CDR3 is TGTGCCAGCAGTGAACGGGGTAAAACCTACAATGAGCAGTTCTTC.

The V gene is TRBV5-1, the J gene TRBJ1-2; 7 nucleotides align to TRBD1. CDR1 and CDR2 from the germline V gene are SGHRS and YFSETQ. After removal of 0 bases from V and 4 bases from J, the junction contained 9 bases not matched to a gene. The length of the CDR3 is 16 residues. CDR3 sequence reads: CASSLGGTELAYGYTF. For the CDR3, the DNA is TGCGCCAGCAGCTTGGGGGGGACAGAGTTAGCCTATGGCTACACCTTC. The entire variable domain, with the rest obtained from reference TRBV5-1 and TRBJ1-2, is as follows: KAGVTQTPRYLIKTRGQQVTLSCSPISGHRSVSWYQQTPGQGLQFLFEYFSETQRNKGNFPGRFSGRQFSNSRSEMNVSTLELGDSALYLCASSLGGTELAYGYTFGSGTRLTVV.

V usage is TRBV6-6 and J usage is TRBJ2-2; weak D call: TRBD1 (6 bases). V was clipped by 6 bases and J by 1 base, with 9 bases between them. CDR3 length: 14 residues. Per the germline V gene, CDR1 is MNHNY and CDR2 is SVGAGI (reference sequence). CDR3 sequence (DNA): TGTGCCAGCAGGGGGACATTGAACACCGGGGAGCTGTTTTTT. Translation: CASRGTLNTGELFF.

The chain has TRBV14 and TRBJ1-2; the match to TRBD1 covers 7 bases. Germline assignment: CDR1 SGHDN and CDR2 FVKESK. V lost 1 base to trimming and J lost 0 bases; unmatched junction nucleotides: 20. This CDR3 is 21 amino acids long. The CDR3 spells CASSQGPTGWDRLLANYGYTF. Here the CDR3 DNA reads TGTGCCAGCAGCCAAGGGCCGACTGGTTGGGACAGACTACTAGCTAACTATGGCTACACCTTC.

This chain uses TRBV4-1 with TRBJ2-3; the match to TRBD2 covers 9 bases. Trimming at V came to 0 bases and at J to 4 bases, leaving 5 bases not matched to a gene. The V gene's germline CDR1 is MGHRA and CDR2 YSYEKL. The CDR3 runs 16 residues. CDR3 protein: CASSQEFGLASDTQYF. Here the CDR3 DNA reads TGCGCCAGCAGCCAAGAGTTCGGACTAGCGTCAGATACGCAGTATTTT.

This chain links TRBV27 with TRBJ2-7, with D possibly matching TRBD2 (5 bases). The germline V gene encodes CDR1 MNHEY and CDR2 SMNVEV (reference sequence). V was clipped by 0 bases and J by 4 bases, with 7 bases between them. The CDR3 is 13 amino acids. The CDR3 loop reads CASSLSGGYEQYF. In DNA form, the CDR3 reads TGTGCCAGCAGTTTATCGGGCGGGTACGAGCAGTACTTC.

The chain uses TRBV7-9 and TRBJ2-6, with D possibly matching TRBD2 (6 bases). The CDR3 is 16 residues long. Germline V CDR1 and CDR2: SEHNR, FQNEAQ (reference sequence). V was clipped by 5 bases and J by 4 bases, with 15 bases between them. This CDR3 reads CASSPPGVSGANVLTF. DNA of the CDR3: TGTGCCAGCAGCCCTCCGGGGGTATCGGGGGCCAACGTCCTGACTTTC.

CDR3 nucleotide sequence: TGTGCCAGTAGTCCGAGGACAGGGAATAACTATGGCTACACCTTC. This codes for CASSPRTGNNYGYTF. The chain has TRBV19 and TRBJ1-2, with TRBD1 matching over 8 bases. The germline CDR1 and CDR2 sequences are LNHDA and SQIVND (reference sequence). After removal of 5 bases from V and 1 base from J, the junction contained 6 bases not matched to a gene. The CDR3 is 15 amino acids.

This clone was observed once. J is TRBJ2-2 and V is TRBV4-1; no firm D call. Trimming pared 0 bases from V and 2 bases from J, leaving 7 bases between. The CDR3 has 15 residues. Germline V lookup: CDR1 MGHRA, CDR2 YSYEKL. The CDR3 nucleotides are TGCGCCAGCAGCCAAGATCATGATAACACCGGGGAGCTGTTTTTT. The encoded protein is CASSQDHDNTGELFF.

This chain joins TRBV30 and TRBJ2-3; D gene ambiguous. Per germline, CDR1 GTSNPN and CDR2 SVGIG (reference sequence). V dropped 0 bases and J dropped 4 bases, with 5 bases sitting between them. The CDR3 contains 12 residues. In DNA form, the CDR3 reads TGTGCCTGGAGTGTAAACGCAGATACGCAGTATTTT. Translating it yields CAWSVNADTQYF.

CDR3 loop: CASSLAMTDTQYF. The CDR3, as DNA: TGTGCCAGCAGCTTAGCCATGACAGATACGCAGTATTTT. The chain combines TRBV11-2 with TRBJ2-3, with D hard to call. Looked up from germline, CDR1 is SGHAT and CDR2 is FQNNGV. The CDR3 has 13 amino acids. The V end lost 1 base, the J end lost 3 bases, and 5 bases lay between the germline ends.

This clone appeared a few times. The CDR3 protein is CASSLGLLETDEQFF. The DNA for the CDR3 is TGTGCCAGCAGCCTAGGACTACTCGAAACCGATGAGCAGTTCTTC. V is TRBV7-8 and J is TRBJ2-1, with D tentatively TRBD2 (6 bases). The CDR3 covers 15 residues. V was cut by 5 bases and J by 8 bases, with 19 bases left in between. CDR1 and CDR2 (germline): SGHVS, FQNEAQ.

The chain joins TRBV11-2 to TRBJ1-5, with D possibly matching TRBD1 (5 bases). The V end was cut by 4 bases, the J end by 1 base, with 8 bases between. The CDR3 has 14 residues. Germline lookup yields CDR1 SGHAT and CDR2 FQNNGV. Written as DNA, the CDR3 is TGTGCCAGCAGCTGGGACGGCAGCAATCAGCCCCAGCATTTT. Encoded protein: CASSWDGSNQPQHF. Filled out from reference TRBV11-2 and TRBJ1-5, the complete variable domain reads EAGVAQSPRYKIIEKRQSVAFWCNPISGHATLYWYQQILGQGPKLLIQFQNNGVVDDSQLPKDRFSAERLKGVDSTLKIQPAKLEDSAVYLCASSWDGSNQPQHFGDGTRLSIL.

The chain has TRBV7-9 and TRBJ2-3; no firm D call. Trimming took 1 base from V and 0 from J, leaving 11 bases between them. From germline, CDR1 is SEHNR and CDR2 FQNEAQ (reference sequence). The CDR3 length is 16 residues. The CDR3: CASSLEAKMSTDTQYF. CDR3 nucleotide sequence: TGTGCCAGCAGCTTAGAAGCGAAAATGAGCACAGATACGCAGTATTTT.

This clone has just one count. The chain recombines TRBV7-3 with TRBJ2-1; 9 nucleotides line up with TRBD1. This CDR3 is built from 14 residues. Germline V CDR1 and CDR2: SGHTA, FQGTGA. With 5 bases clipped from V and 6 bases from J, the junction kept 5 bases outside the gene matches. For the CDR3, the DNA is TGTGCCAGCAGCCTACAGGGGGCAGGCAATGAGCAGTTCTTC. It translates to CASSLQGAGNEQFF.

The rearrangement uses TRBV6-1 and TRBJ1-2; D uncertain. The CDR3 covers 17 residues. Between the trimmed V and J ends, which lost 1 base and 4 bases, there was a span of 19 bases. Germline loops: CDR1 MNHNS, CDR2 SASEGT. The DNA of the CDR3 is TGTGCCAGCAGTGAAGTATTCGGCAGCGCTTTTGTCTATGGCTACACCTTC. Amino acid sequence: CASSEVFGSAFVYGYTF.

The V gene is TRBV5-1, the J gene TRBJ1-1, with D uncertain. Germline values: CDR1 SGHRS, CDR2 YFSETQ. Trimming cost V 3 bases and J 0 bases, with 9 bases left between them. The CDR3 has 14 residues. CDR3 sequence: CASSYLQMNTEAFF. CDR3 DNA: TGCGCCAGCAGCTACCTCCAGATGAACACTGAAGCTTTCTTT.

This rearrangement joins TRBV27 to TRBJ2-3; TRBD1 aligns across 9 bases. The length of the CDR3 is 15 residues. V dropped 6 bases and J dropped 1; count of bases not matched to a gene: 5. CDR1 MNHEY and CDR2 SMNVEV come from the germline V gene (reference sequence). CDR3 in DNA: TGTGCCAGCAGCTCCGGGACAGGGCGCACAGATACGCAGTATTTT. Translation: CASSSGTGRTDTQYF.

The V and J genes are TRBV19 and TRBJ2-1; perhaps TRBD1 as D (6 bases). V dropped 5 bases and J dropped 5 bases, with 13 bases sitting between them. The CDR3 runs to 14 residues. Germline assignment: CDR1 LNHDA and CDR2 SQIVND (reference sequence). The CDR3 loop reads CASSVPGTNNEQFF. The CDR3 DNA is TGTGCCAGTAGTGTCCCAGGGACAAACAATGAGCAGTTCTTC.

The chain employs TRBV9 and TRBJ2-1, with 11 bases matching TRBD1. Looked up from germline, CDR1 is SGDLS and CDR2 is YYNGEE. The CDR3 loop spans 16 amino acids. V shed 3 bases, J shed 9 bases, and the junction held 11 bases outside the gene matches. The CDR3 reads CASSAWGQGGSFEQFF. The CDR3, as DNA: TGTGCCAGCAGCGCCTGGGGACAGGGGGGCTCGTTTGAGCAGTTCTTC.

The gene calls are TRBV29-1 and TRBJ1-1, with D perhaps TRBD1 (6 bases). The germline V gene encodes CDR1 SQVTM and CDR2 ANQGSEA. CDR3 length equals 13 residues. V dropped 7 bases and J dropped 8 bases, with 20 bases sitting between them. The CDR3 is CSARVPGHSEAFF. Written as DNA, the CDR3 is TGCAGCGCCAGGGTCCCGGGACATTCCGAAGCTTTCTTT.

The V gene is TRBV6-1, the J gene TRBJ2-7; D perhaps matches TRBD1 (6 bases). The CDR3 covers 13 residues. Germline V gene data show CDR1 as MNHNS and CDR2 as SASEGT. Trimming removed 1 base from V and 6 bases from J, with 10 bases in between. CDR3 DNA sequence: TGTGCCAGCAGTGAAGGATACAGGGCCGAGCAGTACTTC. This translates into CASSEGYRAEQYF.

This clone was picked up one time. The J gene is TRBJ1-4, the V gene TRBV6-5, with D possibly matching TRBD1 (5 bases). This CDR3 is built from 15 residues. Germline assignment: CDR1 MNHEY and CDR2 SVGAGI. Deletions cut 6 bases from V and 8 bases from J, with 19 bases between. CDR3 in DNA: TGTGCCAGCAGGTCGGGCCGGGGCGGGGGAGAAAAACTGTTTTTT. Translating it yields CASRSGRGGGEKLFF.

The sample holds one count of this clone. The chain is built from TRBV5-1 and TRBJ2-1; D ambiguous. Germline V gene lookup returns CDR1 SGHRS and CDR2 YFSETQ. V lost 4 bases and J 0 bases, leaving 14 bases between the germline ends. The CDR3 sequence is 16 residues long. Written as DNA, the CDR3 is TGCGCCAGCAGCCCAAGGACCGCCAGCTCCTACAATGAGCAGTTCTTC. It codes for CASSPRTASSYNEQFF.

This chain uses TRBV30 with TRBJ1-1; possibly TRBD1 for D (5 bases). Germline CDR1 is GTSNPN and CDR2 is SVGIG (reference sequence). This CDR3 is 13 amino acids long. Deletions cut 3 bases from V and 4 bases from J, with 12 bases between. CDR3 DNA: TGTGCCTGGAGCCTCCCGGGGGGCACTGAAGCTTTCTTT. Translating gives CAWSLPGGTEAFF.